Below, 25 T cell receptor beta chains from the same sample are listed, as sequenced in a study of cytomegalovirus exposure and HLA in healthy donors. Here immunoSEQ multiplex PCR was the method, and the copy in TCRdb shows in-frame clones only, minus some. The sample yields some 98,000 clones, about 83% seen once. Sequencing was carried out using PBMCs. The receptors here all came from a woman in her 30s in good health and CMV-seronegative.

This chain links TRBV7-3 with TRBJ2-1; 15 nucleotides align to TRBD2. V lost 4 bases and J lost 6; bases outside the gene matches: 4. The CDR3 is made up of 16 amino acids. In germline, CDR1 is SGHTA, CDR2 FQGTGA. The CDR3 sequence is CASSSPGLAGGNEQFF. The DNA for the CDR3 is TGTGCCAGCAGCTCCCCGGGACTAGCGGGGGGCAATGAGCAGTTCTTC.

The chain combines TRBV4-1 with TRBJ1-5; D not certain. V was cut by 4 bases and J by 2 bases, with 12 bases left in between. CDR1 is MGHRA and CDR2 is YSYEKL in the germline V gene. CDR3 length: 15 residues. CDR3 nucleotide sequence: TGCGCCAGCAGCCCCCTAGAGGGAGGCAATCAGCCCCAGCATTTT. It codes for CASSPLEGGNQPQHF.

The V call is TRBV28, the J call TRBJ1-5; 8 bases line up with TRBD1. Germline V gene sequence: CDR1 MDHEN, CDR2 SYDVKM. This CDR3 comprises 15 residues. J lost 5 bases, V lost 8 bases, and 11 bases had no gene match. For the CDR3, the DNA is TGTGCCAGCCGAGGTGGGACAGGATCTTATCAGCCCCAGCATTTT. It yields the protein CASRGGTGSYQPQHF. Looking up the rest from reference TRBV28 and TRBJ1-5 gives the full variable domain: DVKVTQSSRYLVKRTGEKVFLECVQDMDHENMFWYRQDPGLGLRLIYFSYDVKMKEKGDIPEGYSVSREKKERFSLILESASTNQTSMYLCASRGGTGSYQPQHFGDGTRLSIL.

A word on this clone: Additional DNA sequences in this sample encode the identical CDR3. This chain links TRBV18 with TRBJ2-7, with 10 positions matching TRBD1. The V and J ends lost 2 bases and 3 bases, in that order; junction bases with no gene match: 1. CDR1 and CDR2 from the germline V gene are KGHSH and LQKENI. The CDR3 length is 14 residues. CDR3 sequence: CASSPGTGVYEQYF. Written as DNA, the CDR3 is TGTGCCAGCTCACCAGGGACAGGGGTCTACGAGCAGTACTTC. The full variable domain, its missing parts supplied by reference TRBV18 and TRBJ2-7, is NAGVMQNPRHLVRRRGQEARLRCSPMKGHSHVYWYRQLPEEGLKFMVYLQKENIIDESGMPKERFSAEFPKEGPSILRIQQVVRGDSAAYFCASSPGTGVYEQYFGPGTRLTVT.

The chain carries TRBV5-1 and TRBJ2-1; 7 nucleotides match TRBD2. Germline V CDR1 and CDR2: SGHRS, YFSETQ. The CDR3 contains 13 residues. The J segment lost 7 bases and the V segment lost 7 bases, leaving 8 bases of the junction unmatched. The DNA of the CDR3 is TGCGCCAGCTCCCTAGCGGCATTGAATGAGCAGTTCTTC. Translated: CASSLAALNEQFF. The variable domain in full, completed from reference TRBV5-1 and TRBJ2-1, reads KAGVTQTPRYLIKTRGQQVTLSCSPISGHRSVSWYQQTPGQGLQFLFEYFSETQRNKGNFPGRFSGRQFSNSRSEMNVSTLELGDSALYLCASSLAALNEQFFGPGTRLTVL.

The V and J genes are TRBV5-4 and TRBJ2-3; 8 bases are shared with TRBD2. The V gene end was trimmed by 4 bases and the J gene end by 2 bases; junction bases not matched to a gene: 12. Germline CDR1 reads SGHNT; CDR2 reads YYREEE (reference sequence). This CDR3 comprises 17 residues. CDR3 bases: TGTGCCAGCAGCCCAGAACCCGGGACTAGATCCACAGATACGCAGTATTTT. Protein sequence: CASSPEPGTRSTDTQYF.

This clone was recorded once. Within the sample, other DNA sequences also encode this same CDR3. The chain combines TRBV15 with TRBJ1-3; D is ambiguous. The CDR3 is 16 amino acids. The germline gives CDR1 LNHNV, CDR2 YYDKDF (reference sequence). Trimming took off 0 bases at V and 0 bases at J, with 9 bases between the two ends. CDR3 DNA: TGTGCCACCAGCAGAGATAGGGAGTCCTCTGGAAACACCATATATTTT. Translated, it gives CATSRDRESSGNTIYF. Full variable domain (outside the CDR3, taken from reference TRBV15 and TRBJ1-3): DAMVIQNPRYQVTQFGKPVTLSCSQTLNHNVMYWYQQKSSQAPKLLFHYYDKDFNNEADTPDNFQSRRPNTSFCFLDIRSPGLGDTAMYLCATSRDRESSGNTIYFGEGSWLTVV.

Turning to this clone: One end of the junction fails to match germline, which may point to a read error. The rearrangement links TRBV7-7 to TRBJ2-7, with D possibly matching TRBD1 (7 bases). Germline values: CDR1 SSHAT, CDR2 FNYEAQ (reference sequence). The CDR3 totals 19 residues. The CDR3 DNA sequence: TGTGCTAGCAGCTTAGCTAGACAGGGAGGAGTTGGCTTAGGCTACGAGCAGTACTTC. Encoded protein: CASSLARQGGVGLGYEQYF.

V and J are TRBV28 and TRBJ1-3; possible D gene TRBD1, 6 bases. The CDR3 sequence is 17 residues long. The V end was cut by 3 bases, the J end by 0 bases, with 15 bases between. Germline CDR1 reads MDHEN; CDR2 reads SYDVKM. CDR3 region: CASSFSGAPSSGNTIYF. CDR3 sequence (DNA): TGTGCCAGCAGTTTCTCAGGGGCCCCCTCCTCTGGAAACACCATATATTTT.

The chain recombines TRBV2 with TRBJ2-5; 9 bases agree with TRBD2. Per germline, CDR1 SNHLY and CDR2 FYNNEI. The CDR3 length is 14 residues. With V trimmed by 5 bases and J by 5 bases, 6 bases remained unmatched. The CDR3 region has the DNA TGTGCCAGCAGTCGGGGACTAGCCGGGGAGACCCAGTACTTC. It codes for CASSRGLAGETQYF.

The CDR3 region is CASMRGRGDTEAFF. The CDR3 nucleotides are TGTGCCAGCATGCGGGGGCGAGGGGACACTGAAGCTTTCTTT. V gene TRBV2 combines with J gene TRBJ1-1; perhaps TRBD1 as D (6 bases). Trimming took 7 bases from V and 3 from J, leaving 15 bases between them. CDR3 length equals 14 residues. CDR1 SNHLY and CDR2 FYNNEI come from the germline V gene.

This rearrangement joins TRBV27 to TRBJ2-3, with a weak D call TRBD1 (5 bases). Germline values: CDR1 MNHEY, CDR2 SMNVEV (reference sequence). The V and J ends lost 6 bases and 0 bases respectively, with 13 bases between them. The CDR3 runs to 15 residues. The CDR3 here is CASRVLGRSTDTQYF. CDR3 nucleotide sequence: TGTGCCAGCAGAGTCCTGGGGCGGAGCACAGATACGCAGTATTTT.

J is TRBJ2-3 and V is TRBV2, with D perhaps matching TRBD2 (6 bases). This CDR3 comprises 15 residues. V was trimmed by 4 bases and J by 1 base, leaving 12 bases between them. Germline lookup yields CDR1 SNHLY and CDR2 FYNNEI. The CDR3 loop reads CASSVGGEGTDTQYF. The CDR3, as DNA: TGTGCCAGCAGTGTCGGCGGGGAGGGCACAGATACGCAGTATTTT. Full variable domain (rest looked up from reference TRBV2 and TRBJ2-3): EPEVTQTPSHQVTQMGQEVILRCVPISNHLYFYWYRQILGQKVEFLVSFYNNEISEKSEIFDDQFSVERPDGSNFTLKIRSTKLEDSAMYFCASSVGGEGTDTQYFGPGTRLTVL.

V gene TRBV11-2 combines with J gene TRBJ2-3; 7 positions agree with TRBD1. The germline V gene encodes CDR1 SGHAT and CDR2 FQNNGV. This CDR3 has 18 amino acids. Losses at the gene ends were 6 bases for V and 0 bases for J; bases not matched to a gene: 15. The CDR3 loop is CASSPIPGQKPSTDTQYF. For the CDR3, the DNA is TGTGCCAGCAGTCCCATCCCGGGACAGAAACCTAGCACAGATACGCAGTATTTT.

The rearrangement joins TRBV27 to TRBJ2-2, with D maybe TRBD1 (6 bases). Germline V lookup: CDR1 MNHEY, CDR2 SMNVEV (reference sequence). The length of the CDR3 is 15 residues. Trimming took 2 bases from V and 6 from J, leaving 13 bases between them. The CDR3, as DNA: TGTGCCAGCAGTTTAGGCAGGGGCAATGCCGGGGAGCTGTTTTTT. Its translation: CASSLGRGNAGELFF.

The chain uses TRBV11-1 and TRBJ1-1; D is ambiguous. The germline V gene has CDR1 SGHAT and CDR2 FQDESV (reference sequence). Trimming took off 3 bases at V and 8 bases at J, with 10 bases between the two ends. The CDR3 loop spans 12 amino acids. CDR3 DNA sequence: TGTGCCAGCAGCTTTAGATCCTCCGAAGCTTTCTTT. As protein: CASSFRSSEAFF.

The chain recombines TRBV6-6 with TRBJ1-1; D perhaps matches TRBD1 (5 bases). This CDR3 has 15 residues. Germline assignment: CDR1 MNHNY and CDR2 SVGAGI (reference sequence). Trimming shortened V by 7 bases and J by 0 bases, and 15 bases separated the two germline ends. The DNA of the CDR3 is TGTGCCAGCACAGGGTGGGGTTTCATGAACACTGAAGCTTTCTTT. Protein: CASTGWGFMNTEAFF.

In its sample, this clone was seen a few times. The CDR3 DNA reads as TGCAGTGCTAGAGATGTGAAGAGAGCTTTCTTT. It is translated as CSARDVKRAFF. The chain combines TRBV20-1 with TRBJ1-1, with no clear D. In germline, CDR1 is DFQATT, CDR2 SNEGSKA (reference sequence). V lost 0 bases to trimming and J lost 10 bases, with 9 bases between them. This CDR3 has 11 amino acids.

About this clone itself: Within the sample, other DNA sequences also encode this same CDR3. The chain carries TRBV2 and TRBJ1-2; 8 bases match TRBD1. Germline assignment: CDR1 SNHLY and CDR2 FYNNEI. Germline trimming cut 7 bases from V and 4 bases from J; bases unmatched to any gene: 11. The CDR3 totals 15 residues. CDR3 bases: TGTGCCAGCACCCCATCCGGGACAGGATCCTATGGCTACACCTTC. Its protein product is CASTPSGTGSYGYTF.

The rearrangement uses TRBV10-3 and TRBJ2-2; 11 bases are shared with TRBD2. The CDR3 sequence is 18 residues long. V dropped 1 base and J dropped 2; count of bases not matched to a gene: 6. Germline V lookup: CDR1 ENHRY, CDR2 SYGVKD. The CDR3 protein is CAISEFLAGGHNTGELFF. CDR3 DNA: TGTGCCATCAGTGAGTTCCTAGCGGGAGGACACAACACCGGGGAGCTGTTTTTT.

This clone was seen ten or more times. CDR3 nucleotides: TGTGCCAGCAGCGTAGCGGCACAGGGGCCAGGGGGCTACACCTTC. Residues: CASSVAAQGPGGYTF. This chain links TRBV9 with TRBJ1-2; TRBD1 agrees at 7 bases. The V segment lost 0 bases and the J segment 8 bases; nucleotides outside the gene matches: 10. This CDR3 contains 15 residues. Germline values: CDR1 SGDLS, CDR2 YYNGEE.

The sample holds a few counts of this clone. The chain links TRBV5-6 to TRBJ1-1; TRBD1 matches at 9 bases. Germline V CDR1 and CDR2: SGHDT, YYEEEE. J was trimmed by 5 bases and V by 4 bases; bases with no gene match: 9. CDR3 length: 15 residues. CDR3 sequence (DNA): TGTGCCAGCAGCGGGACAGGGATATACGGGACTGAAGCTTTCTTT. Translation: CASSGTGIYGTEAFF.

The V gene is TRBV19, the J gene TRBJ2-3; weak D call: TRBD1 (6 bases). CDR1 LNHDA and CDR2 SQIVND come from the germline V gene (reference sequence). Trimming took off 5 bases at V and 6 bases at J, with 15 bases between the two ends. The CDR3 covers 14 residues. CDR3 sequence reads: CASSWQGREDTQYF. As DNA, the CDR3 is TGTGCCAGTAGTTGGCAGGGGCGCGAGGATACGCAGTATTTT. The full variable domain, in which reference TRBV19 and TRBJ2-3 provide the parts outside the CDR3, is DGGITQSPKYLFRKEGQNVTLSCEQNLNHDAMYWYRQDPGQGLRLIYYSQIVNDFQKGDIAEGYSVSREKKESFPLTVTSAQKNPTAFYLCASSWQGREDTQYFGPGTRLTVL.

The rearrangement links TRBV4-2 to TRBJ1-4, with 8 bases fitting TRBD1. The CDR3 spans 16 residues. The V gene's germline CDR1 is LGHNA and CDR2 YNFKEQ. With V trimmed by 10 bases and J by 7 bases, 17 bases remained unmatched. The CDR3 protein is CAIRDRSTSPSEKLFF. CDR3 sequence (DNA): TGTGCCATCCGGGACAGGTCAACTTCCCCTAGTGAAAAACTGTTTTTT.

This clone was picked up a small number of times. This CDR3 is CASRGLTGRGTEAFF. CDR3 sequence (DNA): TGTGCCAGCAGAGGATTAACAGGGAGGGGCACTGAAGCTTTCTTT. This sequence joins TRBV2 and TRBJ1-1; TRBD1 might be the D (6 bases). Trimming removed 6 bases from V and 4 bases from J, with 18 bases in between. This CDR3 spans 15 amino acids. Germline V gives CDR1 SNHLY, CDR2 FYNNEI.